The 18 T cell receptor beta chains reported below all come from one sample, sequenced in a study of cytomegalovirus exposure and HLA in healthy donors. PCR amplification relied on 60 Vbeta primers (plus 13 Jbeta primers). The method was immunoSEQ multiplex PCR; TCRdb's version includes in-frame clones alone and lacks a portion of them. There are about 180,000 clones in the sample; around 80% occur only once, and roughly 0.64% lies in the top ten. Input material: PBMCs. The receptors come from a woman aged 40 to 50 in good health and CMV-seronegative.

The V gene is TRBV11-3, the J gene TRBJ2-7, with TRBD1 as a possible D gene (5 bases). Trimming removed 3 bases from V and 3 bases from J, with 12 bases in between. Germline V gene lookup returns CDR1 SGHNT and CDR2 YENEEA. The CDR3 runs 14 residues. In DNA form, the CDR3 reads TGTGCCAGCAGCTTTGGTCAGGACAACTACGAGCAGTACTTC. As protein: CASSFGQDNYEQYF.

This chain joins TRBV18 and TRBJ2-1, with 9 bases identical to TRBD1. CDR1 is KGHSH and CDR2 is LQKENI in the germline V gene. This CDR3 spans 15 amino acids. V gave up 4 bases and J gave up 9 bases; unmatched junction bases: 10. This chain's CDR3 is CASSLIPGQGGEQFF. CDR3 sequence (DNA): TGTGCCAGCTCACTAATACCGGGACAGGGAGGTGAGCAGTTCTTC. Complete variable domain (other parts from reference TRBV18 and TRBJ2-1): NAGVMQNPRHLVRRRGQEARLRCSPMKGHSHVYWYRQLPEEGLKFMVYLQKENIIDESGMPKERFSAEFPKEGPSILRIQQVVRGDSAAYFCASSLIPGQGGEQFFGPGTRLTVL.

On this clone: At one boundary the junction diverges from the germline segment, which might be a read error. The V and J genes are TRBV7-7 and TRBJ2-2; no reliable D call. Germline CDR1 reads SSHAT; CDR2 reads FNYEAQ (reference sequence). The CDR3 consists of 13 residues. DNA of the CDR3: TGTGCTAGCAGCTTATCTGGCAGCGGGGAGCTGTTTTTT. The encoded protein is CASSLSGSGELFF. The complete variable domain, with remaining parts taken from reference TRBV7-7 and TRBJ2-2, reads GAGVSQSPRYKVTKRGQDVTLRCDPISSHATLYWYQQALGQGPEFLTYFNYEAQPDKSGLPSDRFSAERPEGSISTLTIQRTEQRDSAMYRCASSLSGSGELFFGEGSRLTVL.

This clone was seen a handful of times. The rearrangement links TRBV5-1 to TRBJ1-4; D gene ambiguous. The CDR3 totals 15 residues. Looked up from germline, CDR1 is SGHRS and CDR2 is YFSETQ. V was clipped by 1 base and J by 0 bases, with 7 bases between them. The CDR3 reads CASSLFPATNEKLFF. As DNA, the CDR3 is TGCGCCAGCAGCTTGTTCCCAGCAACTAATGAAAAACTGTTTTTT.

The chain couples TRBV19 to TRBJ1-4; no definite D call. Per germline, CDR1 LNHDA and CDR2 SQIVND (reference sequence). The V and J ends lost 7 bases and 8 bases respectively, with 14 bases between them. CDR3 length: 13 residues. This chain's CDR3 is CASTAGGREKLFF. Written as DNA, the CDR3 is TGTGCCAGTACGGCCGGCGGTCGGGAAAAACTGTTTTTT.

The chain links TRBV5-4 to TRBJ1-3; 11 nucleotides line up with TRBD1. The ends lost 2 bases at V and 0 bases at J; junction bases unmatched: 4. This CDR3 has 17 amino acids. The germline CDR1 and CDR2 sequences are SGHNT and YYREEE (reference sequence). The CDR3: CASSLPGQGVSGNTIYF. For the CDR3, the DNA is TGTGCCAGCAGCTTACCGGGACAGGGGGTCTCTGGAAACACCATATATTTT.

This clone was found a few times. The V gene is TRBV6-5, the J gene TRBJ2-1, with TRBD2 matching 9 bases. This CDR3 is built from 16 residues. Germline trimming cut 0 bases from V and 4 bases from J; bases unmatched to any gene: 4. CDR1 MNHEY and CDR2 SVGAGI come from the germline V gene. The CDR3 region has the DNA TGTGCCAGCAGTTACTCAGGCGGGAGGGGATACAATGAGCAGTTCTTC. Translating gives CASSYSGGRGYNEQFF.

This clone was seen a few times. The chain uses TRBV10-3 and TRBJ2-1; D not certain. Germline CDR1 ENHRY, CDR2 SYGVKD. The CDR3 spans 11 residues. V dropped 5 bases and J dropped 4 bases, with 3 bases sitting between them. CDR3 in DNA: TGTGCCATCAGTCAGTACAATGAGCAGTTCTTC. Its translation: CAISQYNEQFF.

A few counts support this clone. The chain has TRBV28 and TRBJ2-2; 11 positions agree with TRBD1. The V gene's germline CDR1 is MDHEN and CDR2 SYDVKM. V shed 4 bases and J 3 bases; nucleotides not matched to a gene: 1. This CDR3 spans 15 amino acids. In DNA form, the CDR3 reads TGTGCCAGCAGTTCGGGACAGGGGGACACCGGGGAGCTGTTTTTT. Protein sequence: CASSSGQGDTGELFF. Full variable domain (outside the CDR3, taken from reference TRBV28 and TRBJ2-2): DVKVTQSSRYLVKRTGEKVFLECVQDMDHENMFWYRQDPGLGLRLIYFSYDVKMKEKGDIPEGYSVSREKKERFSLILESASTNQTSMYLCASSSGQGDTGELFFGEGSRLTVL.

This rearrangement joins TRBV28 to TRBJ1-1; D may be TRBD1 (6 bases). The CDR3 covers 16 residues. V dropped 2 bases and J dropped 3 bases, with 16 bases sitting between them. CDR1 MDHEN and CDR2 SYDVKM come from the germline V gene. The chain's CDR3 is CASSLSQGIVYTEAFF. CDR3 in DNA: TGTGCCAGCAGTTTAAGCCAGGGGATTGTGTACACTGAAGCTTTCTTT.

In this sample, this clone turned up once. This rearrangement joins TRBV14 to TRBJ2-7, with 9 positions matching TRBD2. Germline assignment: CDR1 SGHDN and CDR2 FVKESK. V was clipped by 1 base and J by 0 bases; unmatched bases: 1. This CDR3 has 15 residues. The CDR3 region is CASSQVAGVSYEQYF. The CDR3 DNA reads TGTGCCAGCAGCCAAGTAGCGGGGGTCTCCTACGAGCAGTACTTC. Filled out from reference TRBV14 and TRBJ2-7, the complete variable domain reads EAGVTQFPSHSVIEKGQTVTLRCDPISGHDNLYWYRRVMGKEIKFLLHFVKESKQDESGMPNNRFLAERTGGTYSTLKVQPAELEDSGVYFCASSQVAGVSYEQYFGPGTRLTVT.

V gene TRBV5-8 combines with J gene TRBJ1-5, with TRBD1 matching 7 bases. CDR1 SGHTS and CDR2 YDEGEE come from the germline V gene. V lost 4 bases and J lost 6; bases outside the gene matches: 7. The CDR3 consists of 14 residues. In DNA, the CDR3 is TGTGCCAGCAGCATTACAGGGGCTGGTCAGCCCCAGCATTTT. Its translation: CASSITGAGQPQHF.

This clone came up many times. This chain connects TRBV5-5 to TRBJ1-5; D not certain. The CDR3 covers 15 residues. Per germline, CDR1 SGHKS and CDR2 YYEKEE (reference sequence). V lost 5 bases and J lost 8, with 20 bases in between. In DNA, the CDR3 is TGTGCCAGCAGATCAGGACCAGACTACGGCGAGCCCCAGCATTTT. Translated, it gives CASRSGPDYGEPQHF.

The table lists this clone with a few counts. The chain recombines TRBV5-4 with TRBJ2-3, with 8 positions matching TRBD2. The CDR3 length is 15 residues. After removal of 5 bases from V and 1 base from J, the junction contained 6 bases not matched to a gene. Germline V gene lookup returns CDR1 SGHNT and CDR2 YYREEE (reference sequence). CDR3 sequence: CASSPTSGGTDTQYF. The CDR3 DNA reads TGTGCCAGCAGTCCAACTAGCGGCGGCACAGATACGCAGTATTTT. The full variable domain, rest sourced from reference TRBV5-4 and TRBJ2-3, is ETGVTQSPTHLIKTRGQQVTLRCSSQSGHNTVSWYQQALGQGPQFIFQYYREEENGRGNFPPRFSGLQFPNYSSELNVNALELDDSALYLCASSPTSGGTDTQYFGPGTRLTVL.

V is TRBV19 and J is TRBJ1-5; no reliable D call. The CDR3 is 14 amino acids. Between the trimmed V and J ends, which lost 3 bases and 7 bases, there was a span of 13 bases. Germline values: CDR1 LNHDA, CDR2 SQIVND (reference sequence). CDR3 protein: CASSIESGRQPQHF. CDR3 in DNA: TGTGCCAGTAGTATTGAGTCGGGTCGCCAGCCCCAGCATTTT.

This chain uses TRBV6-1 with TRBJ2-7; a weak D match, TRBD1 (7 bases). Germline values: CDR1 MNHNS, CDR2 SASEGT. The length of the CDR3 is 15 residues. V was cut by 6 bases and J by 11 bases, with 26 bases left in between. The CDR3 DNA reads as TGTGCCAGCAGAGAGTCAGGGGGGCGCCGCCGGAGCAAGTACTTC. This gives the protein CASRESGGRRRSKYF.

The chain employs TRBV19 and TRBJ1-1, with 8 bases matching TRBD1. This CDR3 region has 14 residues. Germline lookup yields CDR1 LNHDA and CDR2 SQIVND (reference sequence). The V and J ends lost 6 bases and 2 bases, in that order; junction bases with no gene match: 5. The CDR3 DNA follows: TGTGCCAGTAGCGTAGGACAGGGCAACACTGAAGCTTTCTTT. Protein product: CASSVGQGNTEAFF.

The V call is TRBV5-6, the J call TRBJ2-3, with D possibly matching TRBD2 (5 bases). CDR1 and CDR2 from the germline V gene are SGHDT and YYEEEE. V dropped 4 bases and J dropped 8 bases, with 17 bases sitting between them. The CDR3 length is 14 residues. The CDR3 spells CASSPRSGIGTQYF. The CDR3 nucleotides read TGTGCCAGCAGCCCGCGGTCGGGGATCGGTACGCAGTATTTT.